This TCR beta chain was recovered during a study of control samples from healthy donors and cancer patients. TCRdb's copy holds only in-frame clones and misses some; the assay was immunoSEQ multiplex PCR. The table shows under 60,000 clones, with over 85% occurring only once. The sequence was obtained from a woman aged 45-65 years with head and neck cancer. The sample was PBMCs.

CDR3 in DNA: TGTGCCAGCAGCGTTGGGCTAGCCTACAATGAGCAGTTCTTC. It codes for CASSVGLAYNEQFF. V gene TRBV9 combines with J gene TRBJ2-1; no definite D call. The CDR3 is 14 amino acids. Germline CDR1 SGDLS, CDR2 YYNGEE. V was pared by 2 bases and J by 2 bases, with 8 bases between.